The 18 T cell receptor beta chains below come from one sample, sequenced in a study of T cells in localized non-small cell lung cancer. Libraries were prepared by immunoSEQ multiplex PCR; TCRdb keeps only in-frame clonotypes and omits some of them. This sample has 65,000 or so clones, with roughly 76% found just once. The sample here was PBMCs, taken before any cancer treatment. These receptors originate from a man aged 35-69 years with stage II lung adenocarcinoma.

The chain is built from TRBV19 and TRBJ2-1; D is undetermined. Trimming took 3 bases from V and 6 from J, leaving 9 bases between them. Germline-derived CDR1 and CDR2 are LNHDA and SQIVND (reference sequence). The CDR3 runs to 13 residues. For the CDR3, the DNA is TGTGCCAGTAGTATTCAACTACGCAATGAGCAGTTCTTC. As protein: CASSIQLRNEQFF. The entire variable domain, with the rest obtained from reference TRBV19 and TRBJ2-1, is as follows: DGGITQSPKYLFRKEGQNVTLSCEQNLNHDAMYWYRQDPGQGLRLIYYSQIVNDFQKGDIAEGYSVSREKKESFPLTVTSAQKNPTAFYLCASSIQLRNEQFFGPGTRLTVL.

The chain joins TRBV18 to TRBJ1-2; TRBD1 aligns across 9 bases. The ends lost 6 bases at V and 3 bases at J; junction bases unmatched: 8. The CDR3 runs to 15 residues. CDR1 KGHSH and CDR2 LQKENI come from the germline V gene. CDR3 residues: CASSPTGTGYYGYTF. The CDR3 nucleotides read TGTGCCAGCTCCCCTACCGGGACAGGGTACTATGGCTACACCTTC.

V gene TRBV5-4 combines with J gene TRBJ2-1; either TRBD1 or TRBD2 may fit D (6 bases each). Trimming pared 9 bases from V and 0 bases from J, leaving 16 bases between. Germline CDR1 and CDR2: SGHNT and YYREEE (reference sequence). The length of the CDR3 is 15 residues. CDR3 sequence: CATLVEGGSYNEQFF. CDR3 nucleotide sequence: TGTGCCACCCTGGTGGAGGGGGGCTCCTACAATGAGCAGTTCTTC.

About this clone itself: The junction departs from the called germline gene at one end, perhaps through a read error. This rearrangement joins TRBV19 to TRBJ2-3; the match to TRBD2 covers 9 bases. The CDR3 runs 15 residues. Germline V gene lookup returns CDR1 LNHDA and CDR2 SQIVND (reference sequence). CDR3 bases: TGTGCCAGTACTATAGCGGGAGAAGTAGCAGATACGCAGTATTTT. Its protein is CASTIAGEVADTQYF. Supplemented by reference TRBV19 and TRBJ2-3, the full variable domain reads DGGITQSPKYLFRKEGQNVTLSCEQNLNHDAMYWYRQDPGQGLRLIYYSQIVNDFQKGDIAEGYSVSREKKESFPLTVTSAQKNPTAFYLCASTIAGEVADTQYFGPGTRLTVL.

V is TRBV6-1 and J is TRBJ2-1; 8 nucleotides match TRBD2. The V and J ends lost 5 bases and 7 bases, in that order; junction bases with no gene match: 1. Germline-derived CDR1 and CDR2 are MNHNS and SASEGT. This CDR3 has 12 amino acids. CDR3 region: CASSPSGNEQFF. Written as DNA, the CDR3 is TGTGCCAGCAGTCCTAGCGGGAATGAGCAGTTCTTC.

This chain links TRBV7-9 with TRBJ2-3, with 7 bases matching TRBD2. Trimming removed 6 bases from V and 4 bases from J; junction bases left unmatched: 4. Germline CDR1 is SEHNR and CDR2 is FQNEAQ (reference sequence). The CDR3 totals 13 residues. The CDR3 is CASSSAGADTQYF. The CDR3 DNA is TGTGCCAGCAGTTCCGCGGGGGCAGATACGCAGTATTTT. The entire variable domain, with the rest obtained from reference TRBV7-9 and TRBJ2-3, is as follows: DTGVSQNPRHKITKRGQNVTFRCDPISEHNRLYWYRQTLGQGPEFLTYFQNEAQLEKSRLLSDRFSAERPKGSFSTLEIQRTEQGDSAMYLCASSSAGADTQYFGPGTRLTVL.

The J gene is TRBJ1-1, the V gene TRBV10-3; TRBD1 agrees at 12 bases. CDR1 is ENHRY and CDR2 is SYGVKD in the germline V gene. CDR3 length: 16 amino acids. J lost 7 bases, V lost 6 bases, and 12 bases had no gene match. The CDR3 nucleotides are TGTGCCATCAGCCAACCGGGACAGGGGGCAATCGGTGAAGCTTTCTTT. It encodes CAISQPGQGAIGEAFF.

The chain combines TRBV7-2 with TRBJ2-5; no clear D. Per germline, CDR1 SGHTA and CDR2 FQGNSA. The CDR3 totals 12 residues. Trimming pared 5 bases from V and 1 base from J, leaving 5 bases between. The CDR3 spells CASSPIQETQYF. The CDR3 bases are TGTGCCAGCAGCCCGATCCAAGAGACCCAGTACTTC.

The chain links TRBV4-1 to TRBJ1-2; possible D gene TRBD1, 5 bases. The V end lost 1 base, the J end lost 3 bases, and 12 bases lay between the germline ends. Germline V gene lookup returns CDR1 MGHRA and CDR2 YSYEKL. The CDR3 loop spans 15 amino acids. The CDR3 DNA is TGCGCCAGCAGCCAAGCCCCTCCAGGGTACTATGGCTACACCTTC. Amino acid sequence: CASSQAPPGYYGYTF.

This chain connects TRBV10-2 to TRBJ1-5; D possibly corresponds to TRBD1 (5 bases). With 5 bases removed from V and 4 bases from J, the gap between germline ends came to 15 bases. Looked up from germline, CDR1 is WSHSY and CDR2 is SAAADI. This CDR3 is 15 amino acids long. The CDR3 is CASSHDMGVNQPQHF. CDR3 nucleotides: TGCGCCAGCAGTCACGACATGGGGGTTAATCAGCCCCAGCATTTT.

CDR3 amino acids: CASSPPGTGLGYTF. As DNA, the CDR3 is TGTGCCAGCAGTCCGCCCGGGACAGGGCTTGGCTACACCTTC. This chain connects TRBV28 to TRBJ1-2; 9 nucleotides align to TRBD1. CDR1 and CDR2 (germline): MDHEN, SYDVKM. CDR3 length: 14 residues. V lost 5 bases, J lost 7 bases, and 8 bases stayed unmatched.

The chain recombines TRBV6-4 with TRBJ1-1; D is ambiguous. The germline CDR1 and CDR2 sequences are MRHNA and SNTAGT. The CDR3 spans 15 residues. The V end lost 4 bases, the J end lost 2 bases, and 14 bases lay between the germline ends. CDR3 loop: CASSADGGFNTEAFF. The CDR3 DNA is TGTGCCAGCAGTGCCGACGGAGGCTTTAACACTGAAGCTTTCTTT.

The chain has TRBV4-1 and TRBJ1-1; 7 nucleotides line up with TRBD1. The germline gives CDR1 MGHRA, CDR2 YSYEKL. The ends lost 3 bases at V and 4 bases at J; junction bases unmatched: 8. This CDR3 is built from 15 residues. The CDR3 reads CASSQTGIYGTEAFF. In nucleotides, the CDR3 is TGCGCCAGCAGCCAGACAGGGATTTATGGCACTGAAGCTTTCTTT.

A single count supports this clone. V usage is TRBV4-2 and J usage is TRBJ2-3; D is unresolved. This CDR3 is built from 13 residues. The ends were cut back, 0 bases at V and 2 bases at J, with 3 bases in the middle. Germline V gene sequence: CDR1 LGHNA, CDR2 YNFKEQ. For the CDR3, the DNA is TGTGCCAGCAGCCAAGATTACACAGATACGCAGTATTTT. This translates into CASSQDYTDTQYF.

The J gene is TRBJ2-7, the V gene TRBV2, with 7 bases aligning to TRBD1. The CDR3 loop spans 14 amino acids. With V trimmed by 4 bases and J by 5 bases, 8 bases remained unmatched. Germline V gives CDR1 SNHLY, CDR2 FYNNEI. CDR3 DNA sequence: TGTGCCAGCAGTGGACAGGGAATAAGGCACGAGCAGTACTTC. It is translated as CASSGQGIRHEQYF.

The V call is TRBV18, the J call TRBJ1-1, with a weak D call TRBD1 (5 bases). Germline CDR1 KGHSH, CDR2 LQKENI. V lost 0 bases and J lost 4, with 9 bases in between. This CDR3 contains 14 residues. The CDR3 region has the DNA TGTGCCAGCTCACCACCGGGGGGGAGCACTGAAGCTTTCTTT. This gives the protein CASSPPGGSTEAFF.

This rearrangement joins TRBV5-4 to TRBJ2-7; TRBD1 matches at 7 bases. Germline V gene lookup returns CDR1 SGHNT and CDR2 YYREEE (reference sequence). The V gene end was trimmed by 2 bases and the J gene end by 0 bases; junction bases not matched to a gene: 5. There are 15 residues in the CDR3. The CDR3, as DNA: TGTGCCAGCAGCTTACCGACAGGGAGCTCCTACGAGCAGTACTTC. Protein product: CASSLPTGSSYEQYF. Variable domain in full (rest from reference TRBV5-4 and TRBJ2-7): ETGVTQSPTHLIKTRGQQVTLRCSSQSGHNTVSWYQQALGQGPQFIFQYYREEENGRGNFPPRFSGLQFPNYSSELNVNALELDDSALYLCASSLPTGSSYEQYFGPGTRLTVT.

The V call is TRBV18, the J call TRBJ1-5, with D possibly being TRBD1 (5 bases). Germline V gives CDR1 KGHSH, CDR2 LQKENI. The CDR3 is 13 amino acids. V was clipped by 4 bases and J by 4 bases, with 8 bases between them. The CDR3 spells CASSRDENQPQHF. The CDR3 nucleotides read TGTGCCAGCTCACGGGACGAGAATCAGCCCCAGCATTTT.